This T cell receptor (beta chain) was observed in a study of spatial heterogeneity in lung cancer. Study-level information: An average of more than ten raw reads was observed per unique TCR and UMI combination. Overall study findings and caveats: The study found that expanded intratumoral alpha and beta TCR counts tracked tumor mutation counts. Nonsynonymous mutation counts, ubiquitous and regional, were tracked by the respective counts of ubiquitous and regional expanded TCRs.

The V gene's germline CDR1 is LNHNV and CDR2 YYDKDF (reference sequence). The CDR3 runs to 16 residues. V was clipped by 1 base and J by 0 bases, with 7 bases between them. This clonotype was observed many times. Its antigen is not known. The time point is: sample taken at primary tumor resection. Each CDR3 protein is one row after TCRdb ran MiXCR on the 5' RACE reads. The sample lists 20,000 to 25,000 distinct CDR3 sequences, about 4.9% occurring once. The sample was lung tumor tissue, taken at surgery. This TCR was sampled from a male donor with early-stage non-small cell lung cancer. The chain is built from TRBV15 and TRBJ2-6, with unresolved D. CDR3 nucleotide sequence: TGTGCCACCAGCAGAGTAGTGTTCTCTGGGGCCAACGTCCTGACTTTC. Amino acid sequence: CATSRVVFSGANVLTF.